Reported below is one TCR beta chain. Trimming cost V 5 bases and J 2 bases, with 9 bases left between them. The CDR3 spans 14 residues. Germline V gene data show CDR1 as MNHEY and CDR2 as SVGAGI. Described treatment: randomized to nivolumab then ipilimumab (arm A) or the reverse (arm B). None of the patients previously received DNA-damaging chemotherapy. PBMC sorting kept live CD3+CD8+ cells without CD19 or CD56. The data are from a study of sequential checkpoint blockade in melanoma. For the study at large: Arm A got nivolumab then ipilimumab; arm B the reverse, 1:1.

Repertoires were generated with immunoSEQ multiplex PCR, while TCRdb's copy carries only in-frame clones and drops some. Of roughly 20,000 clones listed, 65% to 85% are singletons. Sequenced here: CD8+ T cells sorted from blood (inferred from file names), sampled from a patient given nivolumab and ipilimumab in sequence. The rearrangement joins TRBV6-5 to TRBJ1-4, with D possibly TRBD1 on 5 matching bases. This sequence was found in a human donor with melanoma. The CDR3 DNA follows: TGTGCCAGCAGTCACGGGGGGACTAATGAAAAACTGTTTTTT. It codes for CASSHGGTNEKLFF.